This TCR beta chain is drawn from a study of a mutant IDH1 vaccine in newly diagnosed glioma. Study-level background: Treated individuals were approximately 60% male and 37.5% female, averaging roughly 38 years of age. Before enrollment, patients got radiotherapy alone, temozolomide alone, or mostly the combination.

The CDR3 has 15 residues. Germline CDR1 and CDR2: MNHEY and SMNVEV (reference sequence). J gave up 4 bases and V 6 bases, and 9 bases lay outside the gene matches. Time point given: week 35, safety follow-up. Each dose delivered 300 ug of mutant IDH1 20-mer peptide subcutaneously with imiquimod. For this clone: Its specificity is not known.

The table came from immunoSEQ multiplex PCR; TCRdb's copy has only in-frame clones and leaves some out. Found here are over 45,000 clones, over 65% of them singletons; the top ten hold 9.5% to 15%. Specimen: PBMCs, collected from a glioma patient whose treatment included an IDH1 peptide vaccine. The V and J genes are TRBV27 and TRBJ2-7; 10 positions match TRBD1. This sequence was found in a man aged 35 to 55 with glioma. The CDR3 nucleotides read TGTGCCAGCAGACCTAATGACAGGGGGCGATACGAGCAGTACTTC. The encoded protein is CASRPNDRGRYEQYF.